Below, 25 T cell receptor beta chains from the same sample are listed, as sequenced in a study of T cells in Graves' hyperthyroidism and ophthalmopathy (dated by TCRdb to about 2019). Library preparation was by multiplex PCR. Sequencing was carried out with an Illumina HiSeq 2000. The TCR beta CDR3 regions were amplified from RNA transcripts. A first-round RT-PCR of the TCR CDR3 used the HTBI primer set with the Qiagen OneStep RT-PCR kit. TCRdb reanalyzed the raw reads on its own, using fastp at Q25 for trimming and MiXCR for clone calling, and kept in-frame beta chains. Each record represents a unique CDR3 protein, reported with the most common genes and DNA among its rows. In this sample the table shows around 500,000 distinct CDR3 sequences, around 15% of which occur a single time. Clones ranked in the top ten supply around 13% of the sample. Sample: blood. All receptors derive from a woman aged 40 to 50 with Graves' hyperthyroidism.

Points on this clonotype: A much larger clone sits a single nucleotide away, making a read error possible. The chain combines TRBV28 with TRBJ2-7; weak D call: TRBD1 (6 bases). CDR3 size: 14 residues. Germline loops: CDR1 MDHEN, CDR2 SYDVKM. The CDR3 here is CASSWDTLSYEQHF. The CDR3 nucleotides read TGTGCCAGCAGTTGGGACACCCTCTCCTACGAGCAGCACTTC.

The V and J genes are TRBV19 and TRBJ2-1, with 10 bases lining up with TRBD2. CDR3 length equals 15 residues. The V and J ends lost 0 bases and 9 bases, in that order; junction bases with no gene match: 5. The V gene's germline CDR1 is LNHDA and CDR2 SQIVND (reference sequence). This CDR3 reads CASSIDRAGGGEQFF. As DNA, the CDR3 is TGTGCCAGTAGTATAGATCGAGCGGGAGGGGGTGAGCAGTTCTTC.

This chain links TRBV5-1 with TRBJ1-2; no clear D. Germline loops: CDR1 SGHRS, CDR2 YFSETQ. The CDR3 extends over 17 amino acids. V was trimmed by 5 bases and J by 0 bases, leaving 20 bases between them. CDR3 bases: TGCGCCAGCAGAGGACTGATCCCGGGAAATACTAACTATGGCTACACCTTC. Residues: CASRGLIPGNTNYGYTF.

This clonotype was seen repeatedly, ten times or more. The CDR3 DNA reads as TGCGCCAGCATGGCCGGGGATGGAAACACCATATATTTT. Translated, it gives CASMAGDGNTIYF. The chain is built from TRBV5-1 and TRBJ1-3; D unresolved. Germline assignment: CDR1 SGHRS and CDR2 YFSETQ. Trimming shortened V by 6 bases and J by 3 bases, and 10 bases separated the two germline ends. CDR3 length: 13 amino acids.

A note on this clonotype: A read error is possible here, since a much larger clone lies one base away. The chain couples TRBV28 to TRBJ2-7; 8 positions match TRBD1. Per the germline V gene, CDR1 is MDHEN and CDR2 is SYDVKM. The CDR3 runs to 13 residues. DNA for the CDR3: TGTGTCAGCATCCAGGGGGCCACCTACGAGCAGTACTTC. Translating gives CVSIQGATYEQYF.

The chain employs TRBV15 and TRBJ2-1; D gene ambiguous. Trimming cost V 8 bases and J 10 bases, with 18 bases left between them. There are 13 residues in the CDR3. CDR1 LNHNV and CDR2 YYDKDF come from the germline V gene (reference sequence). The CDR3, as DNA: TGTGCCACCCGGTTCAGAGGAGTCAGAGAGCAGTTCTTC. Amino acids: CATRFRGVREQFF.

In its sample, this clonotype was seen many times. V is TRBV20-1 and J is TRBJ2-5; 10 nucleotides agree with TRBD2. CDR3 length equals 15 residues. CDR1 is DFQATT and CDR2 is SNEGSKA in the germline V gene (reference sequence). V shed 2 bases and J 2 bases; nucleotides not matched to a gene: 5. The CDR3 coding sequence is TGCAGTGCTAGAAATGGACTAGCGGTTCAAGAGACCCAGTACTTC. Translated: CSARNGLAVQETQYF.

This clonotype was observed a handful of times. The V call is TRBV29-1, the J call TRBJ2-5; no definite D call. The length of the CDR3 is 13 residues. Trimming took 4 bases from V and 1 from J, leaving 10 bases between them. Germline lookup yields CDR1 SQVTM and CDR2 ANQGSEA. This CDR3 is CSVAGNFQETQYF. The CDR3 DNA is TGCAGCGTTGCTGGCAACTTCCAAGAGACCCAGTACTTC.

This clonotype was seen a few times. The chain carries TRBV29-1 and TRBJ1-6; D may be TRBD1 (5 bases). Germline loops: CDR1 SQVTM, CDR2 ANQGSEA. CDR3 length equals 13 residues. The V end was cut by 5 bases, the J end by 10 bases, with 15 bases between. Here the CDR3 DNA reads TGCAGCGTTTGTTTACAGGCGGGATCACCCCTCCACTTT. Protein sequence: CSVCLQAGSPLHF.

This clonotype was recorded many times. CDR3 nucleotides: TGTGCCAGCCGCGATCGTGGGGAGATCACCTACAATGAGCAGTTCTTC. Its protein product is CASRDRGEITYNEQFF. The genes are TRBV6-2 or TRBV6-3 and TRBJ2-1, with a possible D match to TRBD2 (5 bases). This CDR3 spans 16 amino acids. V was shortened by 8 bases and J by 2 bases, with 19 bases between the two germline ends. From germline, CDR1 is MNHEY and CDR2 SVGEGT.

This clonotype was counted many times. The V call is TRBV13, the J call TRBJ1-5; D unclear. This CDR3 has 13 residues. Per the germline V gene, CDR1 is PRHDT and CDR2 is FYEKMQ (reference sequence). Trimming stripped 3 bases from V and 6 bases from J, with 9 bases between. CDR3 sequence (DNA): TGTGCCAGCAGCTTTGGACCCCTTCAGCCCCAGCATTTT. It specifies CASSFGPLQPQHF.

This clonotype was found many times. The V and J genes are TRBV28 and TRBJ2-7, with 10 bases lining up with TRBD1. V was pared by 5 bases and J by 7 bases, with 11 bases of the junction left unmatched. Germline CDR1 reads MDHEN; CDR2 reads SYDVKM. The CDR3 is 15 amino acids. DNA of the CDR3: TGTGCCAGCAGTAAGCCGGACAGGGGGTATGTAGAGCAGTACTTC. Translating it yields CASSKPDRGYVEQYF.

Ten or more counts support this clonotype. The rearrangement uses TRBV28 and TRBJ1-1; TRBD1 might be the D (5 bases). Between the trimmed V and J ends, which lost 6 bases and 4 bases, there was a span of 18 bases. The CDR3 covers 15 residues. The V gene's germline CDR1 is MDHEN and CDR2 SYDVKM. For the CDR3, the DNA is TGTGCCAGCAGGATGATTAGAACGGGGGGCACTGAAGCTTTCTTT. Translation: CASRMIRTGGTEAFF.

At least ten counts were recorded for this clonotype. The J gene is TRBJ2-7, the V gene TRBV28; 7 positions match TRBD2. CDR1 MDHEN and CDR2 SYDVKM come from the germline V gene. The CDR3 is made up of 15 amino acids. The V and J ends lost 5 bases and 2 bases, in that order; junction bases with no gene match: 9. The CDR3 is CASSPSGRGAYEQYF. Written as DNA, the CDR3 is TGTGCCAGCAGTCCGTCGGGGAGGGGAGCCTACGAGCAGTACTTC.

V is TRBV20-1 and J is TRBJ2-7; TRBD2 might be the D (5 bases). Germline V gene sequence: CDR1 DFQATT, CDR2 SNEGSKA (reference sequence). The V end was cut by 4 bases, the J end by 2 bases, with 12 bases between. There are 13 residues in the CDR3. The CDR3 region is CSATHTSPYEQYF. CDR3 nucleotides: TGCAGTGCTACCCACACTAGTCCCTACGAGCAGTACTTC.

In its sample, this clonotype was seen a few times. A read error may produce the germline difference seen at one junction end. The chain carries TRBV5-1 and TRBJ2-1, with D tentatively TRBD2 (5 bases). This CDR3 is 17 amino acids long. Germline loops: CDR1 SGHRS, CDR2 YFSETQ. CDR3 sequence (DNA): TGCACCAGCAGCTTGACCTATTACGGGATCTGGGACAATGAGCAGTTCTTC. The encoded protein is CTSSLTYYGIWDNEQFF.

This clonotype was counted only a few times. This chain joins TRBV18 and TRBJ1-6, with 9 nucleotides matching TRBD1. CDR1 and CDR2 (germline): KGHSH, LQKENI. The CDR3 covers 16 residues. V lost 3 bases, J lost 8 bases, and 8 bases stayed unmatched. CDR3 DNA sequence: TGTGCCAGCTCACCGACAGGGGGAGGAGGGGATTCACCCCTCCACTTT. Translating it yields CASSPTGGGGDSPLHF.

This clonotype was counted ten times or more. This chain uses TRBV5-1 with TRBJ1-1; D is uncertain. V gave up 4 bases and J gave up 11 bases, with 18 bases separating them. The CDR3 contains 13 residues. Germline V gene lookup returns CDR1 SGHRS and CDR2 YFSETQ. The CDR3 loop reads CASSTEFREAAFF. CDR3 DNA sequence: TGCGCCAGCAGCACAGAATTTCGGGAGGCGGCTTTCTTT. The whole variable domain, filled in from reference TRBV5-1 and TRBJ1-1, reads KAGVTQTPRYLIKTRGQQVTLSCSPISGHRSVSWYQQTPGQGLQFLFEYFSETQRNKGNFPGRFSGRQFSNSRSEMNVSTLELGDSALYLCASSTEFREAAFFGQGTRLTVV.

In this sample, this clonotype turned up a few times. This sequence joins TRBV27 and TRBJ2-7, with D hard to call. CDR1 and CDR2 from the germline V gene are MNHEY and SMNVEV (reference sequence). V lost 2 bases to trimming and J lost 2 bases, with 7 bases between them. CDR3 length: 13 residues. The CDR3, as DNA: TGTGCCAGCAGTTTAAAAGCTGCCTACGAGCAGTACTTC. Its protein is CASSLKAAYEQYF.

V and J are TRBV7-6 and TRBJ2-7; D might be TRBD1 (5 bases). The CDR3 contains 15 residues. V shed 2 bases and J shed 2 bases, with 13 bases lying between them. The germline gives CDR1 SGHVS, CDR2 FNYEAQ. This CDR3 reads CASSLLAGPTYEQYF. As DNA, the CDR3 is TGTGCCAGCAGCTTACTGGCAGGGCCTACCTACGAGCAGTACTTC.

This clonotype was recorded a few times. V usage is TRBV30 and J usage is TRBJ1-6, with D possibly matching TRBD1 (6 bases). The CDR3 is 13 amino acids. The germline gives CDR1 GTSNPN, CDR2 SVGIG (reference sequence). Trimming stripped 7 bases from V and 7 bases from J, with 14 bases between. This chain's CDR3 is CALTTGNNSPLHF. The CDR3 coding sequence is TGTGCCTTGACTACAGGGAACAATTCACCCCTCCACTTT.

The chain couples TRBV28 to TRBJ2-1, with TRBD2 matching 9 bases. The CDR3 runs to 16 residues. V lost 4 bases to trimming and J lost 4 bases; unmatched junction nucleotides: 8. In germline, CDR1 is MDHEN, CDR2 SYDVKM. The CDR3 sequence: CASSSLAGLKYNEQFF. The CDR3 DNA is TGTGCCAGCAGTTCCCTAGCGGGACTCAAGTACAATGAGCAGTTCTTC.

This clonotype was seen ten or more times. V usage is TRBV25-1 and J usage is TRBJ2-5; D tentatively fits TRBD1 or TRBD2 (5 bases each). The CDR3 extends over 15 amino acids. V dropped 3 bases and J dropped 5 bases, with 16 bases sitting between them. The germline CDR1 and CDR2 sequences are MGHDK and SYGVNS. CDR3 bases: TGTGCCAGCAGTGATCCCCGGCAGGGACGGGAGACCCAGTACTTC. Its translation: CASSDPRQGRETQYF.

This clonotype was detected a few times. The J gene is TRBJ1-6, the V gene TRBV7-2, with D tentatively TRBD1 (5 bases). Germline-derived CDR1 and CDR2 are SGHTA and FQGNSA. Trimming cost V 0 bases and J 5 bases, with 8 bases left between them. This CDR3 has 15 residues. The CDR3 region has the DNA TGTGCCAGCAGCTTAGCGGGGGGGAATAATTCACCCCTCCACTTT. Encoded protein: CASSLAGGNNSPLHF.

This clonotype has ten or more counts. The V call is TRBV7-8, the J call TRBJ2-7; TRBD2 agrees at 13 bases. V lost 5 bases, J lost 4 bases, and 8 bases stayed unmatched. The length of the CDR3 is 16 residues. The germline V gene has CDR1 SGHVS and CDR2 FQNEAQ. CDR3 DNA: TGTGCCAGCAGCCCCGGACTAGCGGGAGCTGGTTACGAGCAGTACTTC. This translates into CASSPGLAGAGYEQYF.